This T cell receptor (beta chain) was documented in a study of OX40 agonist ivuxolimab in advanced cancers. Notes on this clone: Antigen unknown. Mismatch with germline at one junction end may stem from a read error.

The data were produced by immunoSEQ multiplex PCR, yet TCRdb's version contains in-frame clones alone and is incomplete. The table has more than 65,000 clones, roughly 84% seen once; the top ten hold more than 0.65%. Patients had blood sampled at baseline and again on cycle 4 day 1 and cycle 7 day 1. Overall study results and limits: Within 6 weeks, CD4+ and CD8+ blood T cells expanded clonally at 0.1 to 3.0 mg/kg.

Germline V gene lookup returns CDR1 MNHEY and CDR2 SVGAGI. This CDR3 region has 13 residues. The sample consisted of CD4+ or CD8+ T cells sorted from blood, taken in a trial of the OX40 agonist ivuxolimab. The TCR originated in an adult with an advanced solid tumor such as melanoma, head and neck, liver or kidney cancer. This chain connects TRBV6-5 to TRBJ2-1; 8 bases line up with TRBD1. As DNA, the CDR3 is TGTGCCAGCAGTCCTCAAAATGGACAGGGCGAAATCTTC. Translating it yields CASSPQNGQGEIF.